This T cell receptor beta chain is from a study of blood T cell repertoires in COVID-19. Overall study: From T cells, B-cell-depleted T cells, or PBMCs came the material, which was cDNA or gDNA.

Original processing methods: Scientists estimated how many nucleated cells there were by amplifying reference gene primers. TCRdb's table, derived via immunoSEQ multiplex PCR, lists solely in-frame clones and lacks some. V and J calls and clone size are as listed in that table; D and trimming were resolved from the DNA. The table lists around 60,000 clones, around 93% of them singletons, with 4.6% in the top ten. Germline CDR1 and CDR2: SGHTA and FQGNSA. This CDR3 has 16 residues. The V segment lost 4 bases and the J segment 5 bases; nucleotides outside the gene matches: 8. The chain employs TRBV7-2 and TRBJ2-1; 10 nucleotides match TRBD1. The sequence came from a man aged 45 to 65 with active COVID-19. The source material was peripheral blood. DNA for the CDR3: TGTGCCAGCAGCTCAGTAGTCGGGACAGGGGACAATGAGCAGTTCTTC. Translated, it gives CASSSVVGTGDNEQFF. Combining the CDR3 with reference TRBV7-2 and TRBJ2-1 gives the whole variable domain GAGVSQSPSNKVTEKGKDVELRCDPISGHTALYWYRQSLGQGLEFLIYFQGNSAPDKSGLPSDRFSAERTGGSVSTLTIQRTQQEDSAVYLCASSSVVGTGDNEQFFGPGTRLTVL.